The 29 T cell receptor beta chains in this list originate from one sample, sequenced in a study of blood T cell repertoires in COVID-19. Repertoires were generated with immunoSEQ multiplex PCR, while TCRdb's copy carries only in-frame clones and drops some. In the table there are a few hundred thousand clones, about 90% of which are singletons. Sequenced: PBMCs or T cells enriched from blood (not recorded which). Receptors originate from a man aged 25 to 40 who had been exposed to COVID-19.

There are a few counts of this clone. The chain couples TRBV6-2 or TRBV6-3 to TRBJ2-5; unclear D gene. This CDR3 is 21 amino acids long. V lost 2 bases, J lost 2 bases, and 30 bases lay in between. The germline gives CDR1 MNHEY, CDR2 SVGEGT. For the CDR3, the DNA is TGTGCCAGCAGTTACCAACCCAAACTACTACCCACAAATACACAACAAGAGACCCAGTACTTC. Its translation: CASSYQPKLLPTNTQQETQYF.

The chain employs TRBV7-2 and TRBJ2-7, with 8 nucleotides matching TRBD1. This CDR3 contains 15 residues. The germline CDR1 and CDR2 sequences are SGHTA and FQGNSA. V dropped 5 bases and J dropped 5; count of bases not matched to a gene: 11. The CDR3 bases are TGTGCCAGCAGCCGGTGGGGACAGGTTCAGGACGAGCAGTACTTC. This encodes CASSRWGQVQDEQYF. The full variable domain, completed using reference TRBV7-2 and TRBJ2-7, is GAGVSQSPSNKVTEKGKDVELRCDPISGHTALYWYRQSLGQGLEFLIYFQGNSAPDKSGLPSDRFSAERTGGSVSTLTIQRTQQEDSAVYLCASSRWGQVQDEQYFGPGTRLTVT.

J is TRBJ1-2 and V is TRBV5-4, with 7 bases identical to TRBD1. The CDR3 runs 14 residues. CDR1 SGHNT and CDR2 YYREEE come from the germline V gene (reference sequence). The V gene end was trimmed by 4 bases and the J gene end by 4 bases; junction bases not matched to a gene: 7. CDR3 amino acids: CASSLGQASYGYTF. The CDR3 bases are TGTGCCAGCAGCCTAGGACAGGCTAGCTATGGCTACACCTTC.

The rearrangement joins TRBV5-5 to TRBJ2-5; possible D gene TRBD2, 6 bases. CDR1 and CDR2 from the germline V gene are SGHKS and YYEKEE (reference sequence). This CDR3 is built from 13 residues. V dropped 3 bases and J dropped 4 bases, with 10 bases sitting between them. The DNA of the CDR3 is TGTGCCAGCAGCTGGGCCGGGGGAGAGACCCAGTACTTC. The encoded protein is CASSWAGGETQYF.

In this sample, this clone turned up a few times. V usage is TRBV12-3 or TRBV12-4 and J usage is TRBJ1-5, with D perhaps TRBD1 (5 bases). This CDR3 is built from 12 residues. Trimming left V 6 bases short and J 5 bases short, with 8 bases between. The DNA for the CDR3 is TGTGCCAGCAGCCAGGGTTATCAGCCCCAGCATTTT. Translating it yields CASSQGYQPQHF.

The gene calls are TRBV6-5 and TRBJ2-2; TRBD2 aligns across 8 bases. After removal of 10 bases from V and 5 bases from J, the junction contained 12 bases not matched to a gene. Germline loops: CDR1 MNHEY, CDR2 SVGAGI. The CDR3 sequence is 15 residues long. CDR3 protein: CATSGSGGGTGELFF. The CDR3 nucleotides are TGTGCCACCTCGGGGAGCGGGGGAGGGACCGGGGAGCTGTTTTTT.

In its sample, this clone was seen once. The chain couples TRBV27 to TRBJ2-7; D possibly corresponds to TRBD2 (5 bases). Germline V gene lookup returns CDR1 MNHEY and CDR2 SMNVEV (reference sequence). Deletions cut 8 bases from V and 3 bases from J, with 11 bases between. This CDR3 region has 12 residues. The CDR3 bases are TGTGCCAGCCGGGGTATAAGCTACGAGCAGTACTTC. Its protein product is CASRGISYEQYF.

This sequence joins TRBV5-1 and TRBJ2-3, with a weak D call TRBD2 (6 bases). Germline V gives CDR1 SGHRS, CDR2 YFSETQ. Trimming removed 4 bases at V and 5 bases at J, with 20 bases between. CDR3 length equals 16 residues. The CDR3 DNA follows: TGCGCCAGCAGCCACGACCGGGACTCCCGAGGAGATACGCAGTATTTT. Amino acids: CASSHDRDSRGDTQYF.

This chain joins TRBV6-5 and TRBJ1-2, with 7 bases fitting TRBD1. In germline, CDR1 is MNHEY, CDR2 SVGAGI. The trim removed 10 bases at V and 3 bases at J, leaving 8 bases unmatched. The CDR3 sequence is 13 residues long. CDR3 coding DNA: TGTGCCACCAGCCAGGGGGTGTACTATGGCTACACCTTC. Protein product: CATSQGVYYGYTF.

The rearrangement links TRBV18 to TRBJ1-6; no definite D call. Trimming shortened V by 1 base and J by 10 bases, and 8 bases separated the two germline ends. This CDR3 is 13 amino acids long. Germline V gene lookup returns CDR1 KGHSH and CDR2 LQKENI. The CDR3 sequence: CASSPREGSPLHF. As DNA, the CDR3 is TGTGCCAGCTCACCACGCGAGGGATCACCCCTCCACTTT.

The chain employs TRBV19 and TRBJ1-1, with D unresolved. The germline V and J ends were trimmed by 5 bases and 1 base, with 8 bases remaining between them. Germline loops: CDR1 LNHDA, CDR2 SQIVND (reference sequence). The CDR3 has 13 amino acids. As DNA, the CDR3 is TGTGCCAGTAGTTCCTATGGGAACACTGAAGCTTTCTTT. Residues: CASSSYGNTEAFF. Full variable domain (outside the CDR3, taken from reference TRBV19 and TRBJ1-1): DGGITQSPKYLFRKEGQNVTLSCEQNLNHDAMYWYRQDPGQGLRLIYYSQIVNDFQKGDIAEGYSVSREKKESFPLTVTSAQKNPTAFYLCASSSYGNTEAFFGQGTRLTVV.

This clone was counted a few times. The chain has TRBV6-1 and TRBJ1-2, with 7 bases that match TRBD1. The ends lost 1 base at V and 5 bases at J; junction bases unmatched: 7. Germline CDR1 MNHNS, CDR2 SASEGT. The CDR3 contains 15 residues. The CDR3 here is CASSEGGTAIYGYTF. In DNA, the CDR3 is TGTGCCAGCAGTGAAGGCGGGACAGCGATTTATGGCTACACCTTC.

This clone was found a few times. The DNA of the CDR3 is TGTGCCAGCAGCCTCCGAGGAACCACTGAAGCTTTCTTT. Residues: CASSLRGTTEAFF. The chain recombines TRBV3-1 (or the pseudogene TRBV3-2) with TRBJ1-1; no clear D. This CDR3 region has 13 residues. In germline, CDR1 is LGHDT, CDR2 YNNKEL (reference sequence). Trimming took 4 bases from V and 4 from J, leaving 10 bases between them.

The chain links TRBV13 to TRBJ2-3; tentative D call: TRBD1 (5 bases). V was clipped by 5 bases and J by 6 bases, with 12 bases between them. The CDR3 sequence is 13 residues long. CDR1 and CDR2 from the germline V gene are PRHDT and FYEKMQ (reference sequence). The CDR3 nucleotides read TGTGCCAGCAGCCCCCAGGCAGGGGATACGCAGTATTTT. As protein: CASSPQAGDTQYF.

Notes on this clone: Germline is not matched at one junction end, which may reflect a read error. The chain recombines TRBV5-8 with TRBJ1-4; perhaps TRBD1 as D (6 bases). This CDR3 has 10 residues. Germline values: CDR1 SGHTS, CDR2 YDEGEE. CDR3 amino acids: CASSLGGRHF. The CDR3 nucleotides are TGTGCCAGCAGCTTAGGGGGACGGCACTTT.

This chain joins TRBV2 and TRBJ1-1; the D gene is possibly TRBD1 (6 bases). This CDR3 comprises 15 residues. Trimming shortened V by 6 bases and J by 4 bases, and 18 bases separated the two germline ends. The germline V gene has CDR1 SNHLY and CDR2 FYNNEI. The chain's CDR3 is CASRPEMGGATEAFF. CDR3 coding DNA: TGTGCCAGCAGACCTGAAATGGGGGGGGCCACTGAAGCTTTCTTT.

This clone has a single count. The chain is built from TRBV4-1 and TRBJ1-6; perhaps TRBD1 as D (5 bases). The V and J ends lost 2 bases and 8 bases respectively, with 13 bases between them. CDR3 size: 15 residues. Germline lookup yields CDR1 MGHRA and CDR2 YSYEKL. The CDR3 DNA reads TGCGCCAGCAGCCAACCTCCCCCGGGGGATTCACCCCTCCACTTT. Its translation is CASSQPPPGDSPLHF.

CDR3 protein: CASRKTSGTDTQYF. CDR3 sequence (DNA): TGCGCCAGCAGAAAGACTAGCGGGACAGATACGCAGTATTTT. The rearrangement joins TRBV10-1 to TRBJ2-3; 10 bases match TRBD2. Trimming at V came to 6 bases and at J to 3 bases, leaving 3 bases not matched to a gene. This CDR3 contains 14 residues. The germline gives CDR1 WNHNN, CDR2 SYGVQD (reference sequence).

This chain links TRBV18 with TRBJ1-5; D is perhaps TRBD1 (6 bases). The germline V gene has CDR1 KGHSH and CDR2 LQKENI. The CDR3 spans 15 residues. V gave up 5 bases and J gave up 3 bases, with 14 bases separating them. DNA for the CDR3: TGTGCCAGCTCAGACAACAGGGAAAACAATCAGCCCCAGCATTTT. Encoded protein: CASSDNRENNQPQHF.

V gene TRBV5-1 combines with J gene TRBJ2-3, with D maybe TRBD2 (6 bases). This CDR3 contains 15 residues. Germline V gene lookup returns CDR1 SGHRS and CDR2 YFSETQ. Trimming removed 0 bases from V and 5 bases from J, with 13 bases in between. The CDR3 nucleotides are TGCGCCAGCAGCTTGGCGGGAGCAAGCGTAGATACGCAGTATTTT. This gives the protein CASSLAGASVDTQYF.

The chain uses TRBV28 and TRBJ1-2; D unresolved. Looked up from germline, CDR1 is MDHEN and CDR2 is SYDVKM. The CDR3 totals 14 residues. V lost 2 bases, J lost 3 bases, and 10 bases lay in between. The CDR3, as DNA: TGTGCCAGCAGTTTAAAAGAGTACTACTATGGCTACACCTTC. It encodes CASSLKEYYYGYTF.

The gene calls are TRBV4-1 and TRBJ2-1; 10 positions match TRBD1. With V trimmed by 9 bases and J by 7 bases, 6 bases remained unmatched. The CDR3 has 13 residues. In germline, CDR1 is MGHRA, CDR2 YSYEKL. In DNA, the CDR3 is TGCGCCAGTACGGGACAGGGGAGGAATGAGCAGTTCTTC. Residues: CASTGQGRNEQFF.

On this clone itself: Different DNA sequences within this sample yield the same CDR3. The CDR3 region has the DNA TGTGCCGGGGGGACAGGTACCTACGAGCAGTACTTC. Its protein is CAGGTGTYEQYF. The rearrangement joins TRBV6-5 to TRBJ2-7; the match to TRBD1 covers 8 bases. The CDR3 loop spans 12 amino acids. Per the germline V gene, CDR1 is MNHEY and CDR2 is SVGAGI. V shed 11 bases and J 2 bases; nucleotides not matched to a gene: 5.

The chain links TRBV27 to TRBJ1-1; 7 bases are shared with TRBD1. This CDR3 has 13 residues. V shed 5 bases and J 5 bases; nucleotides not matched to a gene: 5. CDR1 is MNHEY and CDR2 is SMNVEV in the germline V gene (reference sequence). CDR3: CASSLRGSTEAFF. The CDR3 DNA reads TGTGCCAGCAGTCTCAGGGGGTCTACTGAAGCTTTCTTT.

In this sample, this clone turned up once. The rearrangement joins TRBV6-5 to TRBJ2-2; 11 nucleotides match TRBD1. Germline values: CDR1 MNHEY, CDR2 SVGAGI. V shed 5 bases and J 6 bases; nucleotides not matched to a gene: 5. CDR3 length: 15 amino acids. The CDR3 loop reads CASSTPGQGAGELFF. The CDR3, as DNA: TGTGCCAGCAGTACCCCGGGACAGGGGGCCGGGGAGCTGTTTTTT.

This chain's CDR3 is CASSQGTADFEQYF. The DNA of the CDR3 is TGTGCCAGCAGCCAAGGGACAGCGGACTTCGAGCAGTACTTC. This chain joins TRBV4-2 and TRBJ2-7, with D perhaps TRBD1 (6 bases). Trimming cost V 1 base and J 6 bases, with 13 bases left between them. This CDR3 contains 14 residues. Germline lookup yields CDR1 LGHNA and CDR2 YNFKEQ.

The CDR3 nucleotides are TGTGCCAGCAGCCAGGAGGTCCTAACGGGGGACGTTACGCAGTATTTT. This translates into CASSQEVLTGDVTQYF. The gene calls are TRBV5-6 and TRBJ2-3, with D perhaps matching TRBD2 (6 bases). This CDR3 has 16 residues. Trimming stripped 4 bases from V and 8 bases from J, with 23 bases between. Per the germline V gene, CDR1 is SGHDT and CDR2 is YYEEEE.

CDR3 sequence reads: CASSLYGRGSYEQYF. Written as DNA, the CDR3 is TGTGCCAGCAGCTTATACGGACGGGGCTCCTACGAGCAGTACTTC. The V and J genes are TRBV7-6 and TRBJ2-7; possibly TRBD2 for D (5 bases). CDR1 SGHVS and CDR2 FNYEAQ come from the germline V gene. V was shortened by 2 bases and J by 0 bases, with 11 bases between the two germline ends. The CDR3 contains 15 residues.

The chain carries TRBV6-5 and TRBJ2-5, with D possibly matching TRBD2 (7 bases). Trimming took 0 bases from V and 9 from J, leaving 17 bases between them. CDR3 size: 15 residues. CDR1 MNHEY and CDR2 SVGAGI come from the germline V gene. CDR3 coding DNA: TGTGCCAGCAGTTACTCCGTGGGGGGGGCCTTGGCCCAGTACTTC. Translating it yields CASSYSVGGALAQYF.